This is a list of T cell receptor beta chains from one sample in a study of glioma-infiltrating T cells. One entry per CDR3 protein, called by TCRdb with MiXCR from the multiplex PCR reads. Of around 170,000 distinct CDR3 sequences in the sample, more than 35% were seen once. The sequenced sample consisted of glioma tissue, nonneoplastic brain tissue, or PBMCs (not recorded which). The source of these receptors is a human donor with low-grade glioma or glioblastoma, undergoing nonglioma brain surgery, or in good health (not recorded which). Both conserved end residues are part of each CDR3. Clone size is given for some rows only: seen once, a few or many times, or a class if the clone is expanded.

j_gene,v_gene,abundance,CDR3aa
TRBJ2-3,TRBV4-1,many,CASSQYSGSTDTQYF
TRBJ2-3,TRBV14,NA,CASSQDRYREVLDTQYF
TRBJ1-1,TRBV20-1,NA,CSARDYRCPMNTEAFF
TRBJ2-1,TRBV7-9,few,CASSGYGGLMSYNEQFF
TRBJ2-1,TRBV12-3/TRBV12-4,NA,CASSRTSGGSNEQFF
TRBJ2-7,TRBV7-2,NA,CASSLAGGDREQYF
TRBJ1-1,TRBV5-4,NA,CASSSINTEAFF
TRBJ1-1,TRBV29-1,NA,CSVEFRQGARAGTEAFF
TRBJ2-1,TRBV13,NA,CASSLVSGGRSSYNEQFF
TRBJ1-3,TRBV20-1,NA,CSARGKGALGNTIYF
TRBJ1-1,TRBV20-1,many,CSVRRVEAFF
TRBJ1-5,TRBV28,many,CASGLGGHQPQHF
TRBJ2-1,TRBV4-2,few,CASSQDVGQNSYNEQFF
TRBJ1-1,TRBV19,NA,CASSIPRGNTEAFF
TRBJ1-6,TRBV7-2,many,CASSPGTGWDSPLHF
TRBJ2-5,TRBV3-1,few,CASSQDLTSRSSHGTQYF